The 28 T cell receptor beta chains in this list originate from one sample, sequenced in a study of OX40 agonist ivuxolimab in advanced cancers. This table comes from immunoSEQ multiplex PCR, and its TCRdb copy is limited to in-frame clones, with some not included. The table records 100,000 to 150,000 clones, 85% to 95% of them present only once. The material was CD4+ or CD8+ T cells sorted from blood, obtained in a trial of the OX40 agonist ivuxolimab. These receptors were obtained from an adult with an advanced solid tumor such as melanoma, head and neck, liver or kidney cancer.

This clone has only one observation. The V gene is TRBV5-8, the J gene TRBJ2-1, with TRBD1 as a possible D gene (6 bases). V was clipped by 2 bases and J by 2 bases, with 11 bases between them. Germline V gene data show CDR1 as SGHTS and CDR2 as YDEGEE. The CDR3 is 15 residues long. The CDR3 DNA is TGTGCCAGCAGCTTCAGGGGTCGTCCCTACAATGAGCAGTTCTTC. It is translated as CASSFRGRPYNEQFF.

This chain connects TRBV11-1 to TRBJ2-7, with 8 bases aligning to TRBD1. The ends lost 3 bases at V and 9 bases at J; junction bases unmatched: 7. Germline V gene data show CDR1 as SGHAT and CDR2 as FQDESV (reference sequence). The CDR3 has 13 amino acids. The CDR3 DNA reads TGTGCCAGCAGCTTCCAGGGGGCCATCGGGCAGTACTTC. Translation: CASSFQGAIGQYF.

This clone has just one count. The gene calls are TRBV5-4 and TRBJ2-7; D may be TRBD1 (6 bases). This CDR3 is 15 amino acids long. In germline, CDR1 is SGHNT, CDR2 YYREEE (reference sequence). Trimming cost V 3 bases and J 3 bases, with 16 bases left between them. The CDR3 loop is CASSSKTGISYEQYF. The CDR3 DNA reads TGTGCCAGCAGCTCCAAGACAGGAATAAGCTACGAGCAGTACTTC.

The V and J genes are TRBV5-1 and TRBJ2-7, with a tentative D call TRBD1 (6 bases). Deletions cut 4 bases from V and 3 bases from J, with 17 bases between. Looked up from germline, CDR1 is SGHRS and CDR2 is YFSETQ. The CDR3 is 15 amino acids. CDR3 DNA: TGCGCCAGCAGCCCGGGGACACCCTATCACTACGAGCAGTACTTC. Translation gives CASSPGTPYHYEQYF.

The chain combines TRBV6-5 with TRBJ1-1; perhaps TRBD1 as D (6 bases). The germline gives CDR1 MNHEY, CDR2 SVGAGI. V gave up 10 bases and J gave up 1 base, with 7 bases separating them. This CDR3 has 11 residues. The CDR3: CAIRGNTEAFF. CDR3 sequence (DNA): TGTGCCATCAGGGGGAACACTGAAGCTTTCTTT.

The chain carries TRBV6-5 and TRBJ2-7, with a possible D match to TRBD2 (7 bases). Per germline, CDR1 MNHEY and CDR2 SVGAGI. CDR3 length: 12 residues. Trimming stripped 6 bases from V and 6 bases from J, with 12 bases between. The CDR3 protein is CASREGGAEQYF. The CDR3 nucleotides are TGTGCCAGCAGGGAGGGGGGGGCCGAGCAGTACTTC.

The chain links TRBV11-2 to TRBJ2-7; 10 nucleotides align to TRBD2. Trimming removed 5 bases from V and 0 bases from J; junction bases left unmatched: 7. Germline V gene sequence: CDR1 SGHAT, CDR2 FQNNGV. The CDR3 has 16 residues. CDR3 loop: CASSHAGLAASYEQYF. The DNA for the CDR3 is TGTGCCAGCAGCCACGCCGGACTAGCGGCCTCCTACGAGCAGTACTTC.

Concerning this clone: The sample contains more than one DNA sequence encoding this CDR3. The genes are TRBV30 and TRBJ1-4; D is unclear. This CDR3 has 12 amino acids. Trimming pared 0 bases from V and 7 bases from J, leaving 6 bases between. Germline loops: CDR1 GTSNPN, CDR2 SVGIG (reference sequence). The CDR3 spells CAWSVRSEKLFF. CDR3 DNA sequence: TGTGCCTGGAGTGTACGGAGTGAAAAACTGTTTTTT.

The chain recombines TRBV6-1 with TRBJ2-7; 7 nucleotides agree with TRBD2. The CDR3 extends over 15 amino acids. The germline V gene has CDR1 MNHNS and CDR2 SASEGT. V shed 10 bases and J 3 bases; nucleotides not matched to a gene: 15. The CDR3 sequence: CATRREALEIYEQYF. The DNA for the CDR3 is TGTGCCACCAGACGGGAGGCGCTGGAAATCTACGAGCAGTACTTC.

The V gene is TRBV18, the J gene TRBJ2-2; the D gene is possibly TRBD1 (5 bases). Trimming took 0 bases from V and 4 from J, leaving 9 bases between them. This CDR3 comprises 15 residues. Germline CDR1 reads KGHSH; CDR2 reads LQKENI. The CDR3 coding sequence is TGTGCCAGCTCACCACCTGACAGACCCACCGGGGAGCTGTTTTTT. It codes for CASSPPDRPTGELFF.

This chain uses TRBV7-2 with TRBJ2-5; the D gene is possibly TRBD2 (5 bases). With the DNA end fitting TRBJ2-7 better, the J assignment may be wrong. Germline CDR1 and CDR2: SGHTA and FQGNSA. The CDR3 loop spans 15 amino acids. CDR3 protein: CASSQETGNSYEQYF. The CDR3 DNA is TGTGCCAGCAGCCAGGAGACGGGGAACTCCTACGAGCAGTACTTC.

V gene TRBV4-3 combines with J gene TRBJ2-1; maybe TRBD2 (5 bases). The CDR3 is 15 amino acids. Between the trimmed V and J ends, which lost 0 bases and 2 bases, there was a span of 8 bases. Germline-derived CDR1 and CDR2 are LGHNA and YSLEER. The DNA for the CDR3 is TGCGCCAGCAGCCAAGACACCGGGACCTACAATGAGCAGTTCTTC. Residues: CASSQDTGTYNEQFF.

V and J are TRBV25-1 and TRBJ1-2; 7 nucleotides agree with TRBD1. The CDR3 is made up of 16 amino acids. J lost 2 bases, V lost 1 base, and 7 bases had no gene match. The germline gives CDR1 MGHDK, CDR2 SYGVNS. The CDR3 reads CASSESRPGGNYGYTF. The CDR3 DNA follows: TGTGCCAGCAGTGAATCCCGCCCAGGGGGGAACTATGGCTACACCTTC.

This clone was found once. The chain is built from TRBV6-5 and TRBJ1-1; D is uncertain. The CDR3 loop spans 14 amino acids. Germline CDR1 MNHEY, CDR2 SVGAGI. Between the trimmed V and J ends, which lost 0 bases and 2 bases, there was a span of 7 bases. The CDR3 DNA sequence: TGTGCCAGCAGTTACTCGAGAGGTAACACTGAAGCTTTCTTT. As protein: CASSYSRGNTEAFF.

This chain connects TRBV7-2 to TRBJ2-5; TRBD1 agrees at 10 bases. The CDR3 loop spans 16 amino acids. Germline lookup yields CDR1 SGHTA and CDR2 FQGNSA. Trimming at V came to 5 bases and at J to 2 bases, leaving 8 bases not matched to a gene. The CDR3 here is CASSPVPGQGQETQYF. The CDR3 region has the DNA TGTGCCAGCAGCCCGGTTCCGGGACAGGGGCAAGAGACCCAGTACTTC. The variable domain in full, with the rest retrieved from reference TRBV7-2 and TRBJ2-5, is GAGVSQSPSNKVTEKGKDVELRCDPISGHTALYWYRQSLGQGLEFLIYFQGNSAPDKSGLPSDRFSAERTGGSVSTLTIQRTQQEDSAVYLCASSPVPGQGQETQYFGPGTRLLVL.

The V call is TRBV9, the J call TRBJ1-4; 11 bases align to TRBD1. J gave up 0 bases and V 3 bases, and 4 bases lay outside the gene matches. Germline V gene sequence: CDR1 SGDLS, CDR2 YYNGEE. The CDR3 has 17 amino acids. The DNA for the CDR3 is TGTGCCAGCAGCGCCCGGGGACAGGGGGCAACTAATGAAAAACTGTTTTTT. Its protein is CASSARGQGATNEKLFF.

This rearrangement joins TRBV9 to TRBJ2-1; 8 nucleotides align to TRBD2. Germline lookup yields CDR1 SGDLS and CDR2 YYNGEE. J was trimmed by 4 bases and V by 10 bases; bases with no gene match: 22. This CDR3 is 18 amino acids long. CDR3 bases: TGTGCCGGCTCTACCGGGACATTAAGCGGGAGTCAGTACAATGAGCAGTTCTTC. Translated: CAGSTGTLSGSQYNEQFF.

The rearrangement links TRBV7-9 to TRBJ2-7; TRBD1 aligns across 7 bases. The CDR3 spans 15 residues. With V trimmed by 3 bases and J by 1 base, 6 bases remained unmatched. The germline gives CDR1 SEHNR, CDR2 FQNEAQ (reference sequence). The CDR3 DNA sequence: TGTGCCAGCAGCTTGGTTGGGGACAGATCCTACGAGCAGTACTTC. This codes for CASSLVGDRSYEQYF.

This clone was found once. The rearrangement uses TRBV19 and TRBJ2-7, with D possibly TRBD2 on 6 matching bases. The germline V and J ends were trimmed by 1 base and 9 bases, with 16 bases remaining between them. Germline lookup yields CDR1 LNHDA and CDR2 SQIVND (reference sequence). The CDR3 totals 14 residues. CDR3 sequence (DNA): TGTGCCAGTAGTATAGGTCAGACTAGAATCGGGCAGTACTTC. Amino acids: CASSIGQTRIGQYF.

The chain recombines TRBV4-3 with TRBJ2-7; 8 nucleotides line up with TRBD1. Germline V gives CDR1 LGHNA, CDR2 YSLEER. There are 14 residues in the CDR3. The trim removed 1 base at V and 3 bases at J, leaving 2 bases unmatched. The CDR3 spells CASSQGQGYYEQYF. The CDR3 DNA sequence: TGCGCCAGCAGCCAAGGACAGGGGTACTACGAGCAGTACTTC.

The chain has TRBV11-1 and TRBJ2-5; D may be TRBD1 (6 bases). V was cut by 5 bases and J by 4 bases, with 14 bases left in between. Germline V CDR1 and CDR2: SGHAT, FQDESV (reference sequence). This CDR3 spans 14 amino acids. The DNA for the CDR3 is TGTGCCAGCAGCGACTCAACAGGGTCAGAGACCCAGTACTTC. This gives the protein CASSDSTGSETQYF.

The chain combines TRBV10-2 with TRBJ2-7; 12 bases align to TRBD2. Trimming cost V 3 bases and J 0 bases; bases outside gene matches: 6. Looked up from germline, CDR1 is WSHSY and CDR2 is SAAADI. The CDR3 extends over 17 amino acids. Written as DNA, the CDR3 is TGCGCCAGCAGTGAAAGGCTAGCGGGAGGGCCCTCCTACGAGCAGTACTTC. This sequence encodes CASSERLAGGPSYEQYF.

For this clone: One junction end does not reproduce the germline sequence, and a read error may be involved. The genes are TRBV6-6 and TRBJ1-4; no clear D. The CDR3 spans 15 residues. Germline values: CDR1 MNHNY, CDR2 SVGAGI (reference sequence). The DNA of the CDR3 is TGTGCCAGCGGTTACTCTATGGGAGCAAATGAAAAACTGTTTTTT. Translation gives CASGYSMGANEKLFF.

The chain joins TRBV5-1 to TRBJ1-1; unclear D gene. This CDR3 is 14 amino acids long. Deletions cut 0 bases from V and 1 base from J, with 7 bases between. Germline V gene sequence: CDR1 SGHRS, CDR2 YFSETQ. The CDR3 here is CASSLALANTEAFF. In DNA, the CDR3 is TGCGCCAGCAGCTTGGCTCTGGCGAACACTGAAGCTTTCTTT. Together with reference TRBV5-1 and TRBJ1-1, the CDR3 gives the full variable domain: KAGVTQTPRYLIKTRGQQVTLSCSPISGHRSVSWYQQTPGQGLQFLFEYFSETQRNKGNFPGRFSGRQFSNSRSEMNVSTLELGDSALYLCASSLALANTEAFFGQGTRLTVV.

The chain uses TRBV6-1 and TRBJ1-1; D perhaps matches TRBD1 (5 bases). The CDR3 contains 17 residues. Germline V gene data show CDR1 as MNHNS and CDR2 as SASEGT. The germline V and J ends were trimmed by 4 bases and 2 bases, with 20 bases remaining between them. The CDR3 DNA reads TGTGCCAGCAGTGGCACCCAGGGTTCTTTTTTAAACACTGAAGCTTTCTTT. This sequence encodes CASSGTQGSFLNTEAFF.

The chain combines TRBV30 with TRBJ2-3; D perhaps matches TRBD2 (6 bases). CDR3 length: 14 residues. Per germline, CDR1 GTSNPN and CDR2 SVGIG (reference sequence). Trimming stripped 0 bases from V and 4 bases from J, with 11 bases between. The CDR3 sequence: CAWSVGVAADTQYF. CDR3 DNA: TGTGCCTGGAGTGTAGGGGTAGCGGCAGATACGCAGTATTTT.

J is TRBJ2-5 and V is TRBV29-1, with D unclear. Germline V gene sequence: CDR1 SQVTM, CDR2 ANQGSEA. The ends were cut back, 7 bases at V and 0 bases at J, with 12 bases in the middle. This CDR3 comprises 13 residues. The CDR3 region is CSGMPTDQETQYF. The CDR3 DNA is TGCAGCGGGATGCCGACGGACCAAGAGACCCAGTACTTC.

The rearrangement joins TRBV7-9 to TRBJ2-7, with D hard to call. The CDR3 is 13 amino acids. Germline V CDR1 and CDR2: SEHNR, FQNEAQ (reference sequence). V was cut by 1 base and J by 3 bases, with 7 bases left in between. The CDR3 region is CASSLGLVYEQYF. The DNA for the CDR3 is TGTGCCAGCAGCTTAGGGCTAGTCTACGAGCAGTACTTC.